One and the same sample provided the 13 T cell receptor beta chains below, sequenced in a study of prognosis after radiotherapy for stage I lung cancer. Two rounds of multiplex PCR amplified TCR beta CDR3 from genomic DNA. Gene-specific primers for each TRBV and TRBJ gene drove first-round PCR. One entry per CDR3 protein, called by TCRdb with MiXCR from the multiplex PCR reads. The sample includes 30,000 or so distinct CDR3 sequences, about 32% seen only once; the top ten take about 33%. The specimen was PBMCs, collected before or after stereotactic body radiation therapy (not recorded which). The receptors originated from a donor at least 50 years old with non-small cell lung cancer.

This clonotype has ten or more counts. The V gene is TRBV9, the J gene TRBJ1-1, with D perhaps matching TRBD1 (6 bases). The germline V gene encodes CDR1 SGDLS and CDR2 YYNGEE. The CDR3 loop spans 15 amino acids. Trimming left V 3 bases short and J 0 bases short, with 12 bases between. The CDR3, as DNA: TGTGCCAGCAGCGAGAGTGGACAGATGAACACTGAAGCTTTCTTT. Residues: CASSESGQMNTEAFF.

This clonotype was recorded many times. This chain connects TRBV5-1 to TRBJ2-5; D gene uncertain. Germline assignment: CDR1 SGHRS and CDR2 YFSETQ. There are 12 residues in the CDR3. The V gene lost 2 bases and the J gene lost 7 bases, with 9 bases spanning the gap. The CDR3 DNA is TGCGCCAGCAGCTTATCATTAGGGACCCAGTACTTC. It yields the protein CASSLSLGTQYF.

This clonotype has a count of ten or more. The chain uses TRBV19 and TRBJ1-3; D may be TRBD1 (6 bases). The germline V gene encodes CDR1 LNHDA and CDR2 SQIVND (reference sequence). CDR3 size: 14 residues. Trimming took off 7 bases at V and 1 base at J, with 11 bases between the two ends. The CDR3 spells CASTRGGSGNTIYF. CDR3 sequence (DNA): TGTGCCAGTACTAGGGGGGGATCTGGAAACACCATATATTTT.

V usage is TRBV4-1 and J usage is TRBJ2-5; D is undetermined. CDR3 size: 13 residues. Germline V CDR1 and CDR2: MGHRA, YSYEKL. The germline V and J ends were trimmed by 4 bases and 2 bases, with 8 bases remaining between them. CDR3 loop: CASSRQLQETQYF. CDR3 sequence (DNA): TGCGCCAGCAGCCGTCAGCTGCAAGAGACCCAGTACTTC.

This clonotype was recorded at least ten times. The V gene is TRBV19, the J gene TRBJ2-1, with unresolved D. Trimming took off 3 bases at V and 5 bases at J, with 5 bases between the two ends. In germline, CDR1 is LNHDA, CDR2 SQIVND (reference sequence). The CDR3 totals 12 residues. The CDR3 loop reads CASSIVNNEQFF. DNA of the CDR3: TGTGCCAGTAGTATTGTGAACAATGAGCAGTTCTTC.

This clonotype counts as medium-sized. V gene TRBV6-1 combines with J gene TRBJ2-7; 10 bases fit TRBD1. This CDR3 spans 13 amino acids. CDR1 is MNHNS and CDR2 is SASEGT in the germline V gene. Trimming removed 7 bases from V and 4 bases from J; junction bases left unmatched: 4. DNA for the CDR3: TGTGCCAGCAACGGACAGGGGGGATACGAGCAGTACTTC. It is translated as CASNGQGGYEQYF.

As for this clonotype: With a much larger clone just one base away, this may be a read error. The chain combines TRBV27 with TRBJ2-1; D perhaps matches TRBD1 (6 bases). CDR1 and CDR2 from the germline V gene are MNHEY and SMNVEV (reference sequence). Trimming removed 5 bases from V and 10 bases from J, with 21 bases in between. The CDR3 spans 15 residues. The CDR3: CASSAPGTWFWEQFF. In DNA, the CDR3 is TGTGCCAGCAGTGCGCCCGGGACATGGTTTTGGGAGCAGTTCTTC.

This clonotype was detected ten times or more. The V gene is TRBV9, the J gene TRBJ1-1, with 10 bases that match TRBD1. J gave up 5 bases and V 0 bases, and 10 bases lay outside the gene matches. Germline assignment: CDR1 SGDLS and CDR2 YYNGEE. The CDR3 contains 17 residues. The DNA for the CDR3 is TGTGCCAGCAGCGTAGGTGGACAGGGGGGAGTATTTACTGAAGCTTTCTTT. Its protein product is CASSVGGQGGVFTEAFF.

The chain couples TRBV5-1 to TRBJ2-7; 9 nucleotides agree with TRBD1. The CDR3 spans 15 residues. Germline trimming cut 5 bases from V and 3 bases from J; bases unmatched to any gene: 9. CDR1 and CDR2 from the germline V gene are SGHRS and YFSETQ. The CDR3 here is CASRSSTGGHYEQYF. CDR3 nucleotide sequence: TGCGCCAGCAGGTCCTCTACAGGGGGCCACTACGAGCAGTACTTC. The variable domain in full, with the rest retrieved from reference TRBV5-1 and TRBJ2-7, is KAGVTQTPRYLIKTRGQQVTLSCSPISGHRSVSWYQQTPGQGLQFLFEYFSETQRNKGNFPGRFSGRQFSNSRSEMNVSTLELGDSALYLCASRSSTGGHYEQYFGPGTRLTVT.

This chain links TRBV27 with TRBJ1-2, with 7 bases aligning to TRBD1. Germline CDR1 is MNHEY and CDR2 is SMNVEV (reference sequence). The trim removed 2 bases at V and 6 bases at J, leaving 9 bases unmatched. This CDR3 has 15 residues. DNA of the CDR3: TGTGCCAGCAGTTTACTTGGACAGGATTATAATGGCTACACCTTC. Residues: CASSLLGQDYNGYTF.

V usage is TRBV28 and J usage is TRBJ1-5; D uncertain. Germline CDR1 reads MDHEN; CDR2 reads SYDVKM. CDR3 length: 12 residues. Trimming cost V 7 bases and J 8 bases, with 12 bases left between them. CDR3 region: CASILEGEPQHF. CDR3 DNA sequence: TGTGCCAGCATCTTGGAGGGTGAGCCCCAGCATTTT.

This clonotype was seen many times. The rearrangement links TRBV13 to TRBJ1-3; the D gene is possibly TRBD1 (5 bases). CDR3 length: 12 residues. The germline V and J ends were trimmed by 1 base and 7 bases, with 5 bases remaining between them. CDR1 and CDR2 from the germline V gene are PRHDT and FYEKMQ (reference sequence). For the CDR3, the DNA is TGTGCCAGCAGCTTAGAGGGGAACACCATATATTTT. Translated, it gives CASSLEGNTIYF.

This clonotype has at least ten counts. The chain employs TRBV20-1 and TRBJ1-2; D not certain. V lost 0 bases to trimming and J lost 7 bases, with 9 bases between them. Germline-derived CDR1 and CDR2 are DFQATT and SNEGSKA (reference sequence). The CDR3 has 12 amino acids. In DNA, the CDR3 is TGCAGTGCTAGAGAGGGCGGGAGTGGCTACACCTTC. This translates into CSAREGGSGYTF.